Listed below are T cell receptor beta chains from one sample, sequenced in a study of blood T cells in healthy people across ages. TCRdb used MiXCR to reprocess the 5' RACE reads, holding one entry per CDR3 protein. In the table there are about 810,000 distinct CDR3 sequences, 36% of which are singletons. Input material: blood. The source of these receptors is a man between 18 and 29 years old in good health. Each CDR3 is given with its conserved first and last residue. A D gene is named only where the DNA matches it firmly. Expanded clones are given a class, and other clones once, few, many or no size at all.

len,abundance,d_gene,v_gene,j_gene,CDR3nt,CDR3aa
16,many,.,TRBV28,TRBJ2-5,TGTGCCAGCAGTTCCACCACCGACAGACGAGAAGAGACCCAGTACTTC,CASSSTTDRREETQYF
15,few,.,TRBV27,TRBJ2-5,TGTGCCAGCAGTTACTCGTTAGGGAACAGGGAGACCCAGTACTTC,CASSYSLGNRETQYF
17,.,.,TRBV5-1,TRBJ2-1,TGCGCCAGCAGCTTAACGGGGGGCCCAAGCTCCTACAATGAGCAGTTCTTC,CASSLTGGPSSYNEQFF
16,few,TRBD1,TRBV20-1,TRBJ2-1,TGCAGTGCCCCGCCGAGGACAGGGGTTTGGGGCAATGAGCAGTTCTTC,CSAPPRTGVWGNEQFF
13,.,.,TRBV7-3,TRBJ2-1,TGTGCCAGCAGCTGGGACTTCACTAATGAGCAGTTCTTC,CASSWDFTNEQFF
12,once,.,TRBV30,TRBJ1-2,TGTGCCTGGTTAAGGACCGCCTGGGGCTACACCTTC,CAWLRTAWGYTF
16,few,TRBD2,TRBV4-3,TRBJ2-7,TGCGCCAGCAGCCACCGTCTAGCGGGGGAACACAATGAGCAGTACTTC,CASSHRLAGEHNEQYF
14,.,.,TRBV5-1,TRBJ1-1,TGCGCCAGCAGCTTGGTCCAGCCGAACACTGAAGCTTTCTTT,CASSLVQPNTEAFF
15,many,TRBD1,TRBV4-1,TRBJ1-2,TGCGCCAGCAGCCCTCAGGGGGCTGAAAGCTATGGCTACACCTTC,CASSPQGAESYGYTF
17,.,TRBD1,TRBV5-5,TRBJ1-5,TGTGCCAGCAGCTTGAAGGGGACAGGGTCGAGCAATCAGCCCCAGCATTTT,CASSLKGTGSSNQPQHF
15,.,TRBD2,TRBV5-1,TRBJ2-5,TGCGCCAGCAGCACTAGCGGGGCGTACCAAGAGACCCAGTACTTC,CASSTSGAYQETQYF
13,few,.,TRBV28,TRBJ2-1,TGTGCCAGCAGATATTTTGGGAAGAATGAGCAGTTCTTC,CASRYFGKNEQFF
14,.,TRBD2,TRBV6-5,TRBJ2-5,TGTGCCAGCAGTGACTCTAGCGGGGTGGAGACCCAGTACTTC,CASSDSSGVETQYF
14,.,.,TRBV20-1,TRBJ2-3,TGCAGTAGTCATGGGGGCAGGGGCAAAGATACGCAGTATTTT,CSSHGGRGKDTQYF
17,.,.,TRBV2,TRBJ2-5,TGTGCCAGCAGTGAAGCGCGGGCCTACCGGGAGTACAATGAGCAGTACTTC,CASSEARAYREYNEQYF
13,many,.,TRBV20-1,TRBJ2-7,TGCAGTGCTAGAAGACCAAGCTCCTACGAGCAGTACTTC,CSARRPSSYEQYF
16,.,TRBD1,TRBV3-1,TRBJ2-1,TGTGCCGGCAGCCAGGAAGACAGGGGTCCCTACAATGAGCAGTTCTTC,CAGSQEDRGPYNEQFF
16,few,TRBD1,TRBV12-3/TRBV12-4,TRBJ1-6,TGTGCCAGCAGCCGGGGTCGTACAGGGGAAGGTTCACCCCTCCACTTT,CASSRGRTGEGSPLHF
15,once,.,TRBV9,TRBJ1-2,TGTGCCAGCAGCCGCGACAGTCGGAGTTTTGGAGGCTACACCTTC,CASSRDSRSFGGYTF
12,.,.,TRBV20-1,TRBJ1-5,TGCAGTCTCGGACGGTTTAATCAGCCCCAGCATTTT,CSLGRFNQPQHF
13,few,.,TRBV20-1,TRBJ2-5,TGCAGTGCTAGAGATATAACAAAAGAGACCCAGTACTTC,CSARDITKETQYF
15,.,TRBD1,TRBV27,TRBJ1-5,TGTGCCAGCAGTCCCGCCTGGGACAGCGGGGGGCCCCAGCATTTT,CASSPAWDSGGPQHF
13,many,.,TRBV20-1,TRBJ1-5,TGCAGTGCTATGAGGACGTTCAATCAGCCCCAGCATTTT,CSAMRTFNQPQHF
15,.,.,TRBV6-6,TRBJ1-6,TGTGCCAGCAGTCTCCGGGACGGGGATAATTCACCCCTCCACTTT,CASSLRDGDNSPLHF
13,.,.,TRBV4-2,TRBJ1-1,TGTGCCAGCAGCCAAGAAAGGGGTGGTGAAGCTTTCTTT,CASSQERGGEAFF
14,.,.,TRBV20-1,TRBJ2-7,TGCAGTGCGCGGGGACAGCTAAGCTCCTACGAGCAGTACTTC,CSARGQLSSYEQYF
14,few,.,TRBV18,TRBJ1-1,TGTGCCAGCTCACCAGCAGCTTTGAACACTGAAGCTTTCTTT,CASSPAALNTEAFF
15,few,.,TRBV9,TRBJ2-2,TGTGCCAGCAGCGGCGATCACGTTAAAACCGGGGAGCTGTTTTTT,CASSGDHVKTGELFF
13,many,.,TRBV29-1,TRBJ1-2,TGCAGCGTCTCCGGGACACCGCGTTATGGCTACACCTTC,CSVSGTPRYGYTF
13,few,.,TRBV27,TRBJ2-1,TGTGCCAGCAGTACCGGACTGTTTGAGATTCAGTTCTTC,CASSTGLFEIQFF
15,.,TRBD2,TRBV12-3/TRBV12-4,TRBJ2-7,TGTGCCAGCAGTCCTCCTCTAGCGGAAACCTACGAGCAGTACTTC,CASSPPLAETYEQYF
15,.,.,TRBV28,TRBJ1-5,TGTGCCAGCAGTTCGACACCCTTTGGGAATCAGCCCCAGCATTTT,CASSSTPFGNQPQHF
15,many,.,TRBV30,TRBJ2-3,TGTGCCTGGAGTCCTGACAGGGGAGGGACAGATACGCAGTATTTT,CAWSPDRGGTDTQYF
13,few,.,TRBV29-1,TRBJ1-2,TGCAGCGGGAGTTTAGGGGGTAACTATGGCTACACCTTC,CSGSLGGNYGYTF
16,.,TRBD1,TRBV7-9,TRBJ1-5,TGTGCCAGCAGCTTAGAGGCAGGGGGCAACAATCAGCCCCAGCATTTT,CASSLEAGGNNQPQHF
12,many,.,TRBV2,TRBJ1-2,TGTGCCAGCAGTGCACTCCCCTATGGCTACACCTTC,CASSALPYGYTF
15,.,.,TRBV20-1,TRBJ2-7,TGCAGTGCTAGTAATCGGCGCAGGGACCCCTACGAGCAGTACTTC,CSASNRRRDPYEQYF
14,few,.,TRBV6-2/TRBV6-3,TRBJ2-2,TGTGCCAGCAGGGGAAGGGCGAACACCGGGGAGCTGTTTTTT,CASRGRANTGELFF
16,once,TRBD2,TRBV2,TRBJ2-5,TGTGCCAGCAGTGAGAGAGCGGGAATTACCAAAGAGACCCAGTACTTC,CASSERAGITKETQYF
14,many,.,TRBV5-6,TRBJ2-1,TGTGCCAGCAGCCTCAACCCAGGTCCGAATGAGCAGTTCTTC,CASSLNPGPNEQFF
16,.,.,TRBV6-5,TRBJ2-3,TGTGCCAGCAGTTACGCCCGGGGGCGATGGACAGATACGCAGTATTTT,CASSYARGRWTDTQYF
15,.,TRBD1,TRBV4-2,TRBJ2-7,TGTGCCAGCAGCCAAGAAGGGACAGGGACCTACGAGCAGTACTTC,CASSQEGTGTYEQYF
14,few,.,TRBV12-3/TRBV12-4,TRBJ2-3,TGTGCCAGCACCAAGGGGGTAGGCACAGATACGCAGTATTTT,CASTKGVGTDTQYF
14,few,.,TRBV4-1,TRBJ1-4,TGCGCCAGCAGCCTCGCCCACCTTAATGAAAAGCTGTTTTTT,CASSLAHLNEKLFF
14,.,.,TRBV4-3,TRBJ1-1,TGCGCCAGCAGCCACTCCCGCAGCGACACTGAAGCTTTCTTT,CASSHSRSDTEAFF
16,.,.,TRBV6-1,TRBJ2-4,TGTGCCAGCAGGGAAGGGCTGGGGGCAGCCAAAAACATTCAGTACTTC,CASREGLGAAKNIQYF
16,.,.,TRBV4-2,TRBJ1-3,TGTGCCAGCAGTTCTGCGGGACATTCTTCTGGAAACACCATATATTTT,CASSSAGHSSGNTIYF
13,few,TRBD1,TRBV30,TRBJ2-3,TGTGCCTGGGACAGGGGTGTCACAGATACGCAGTATTTT,CAWDRGVTDTQYF
18,few,TRBD2,TRBV2,TRBJ2-3,TGTGCCAGCAGTGGGACTAGCGGGGGGGTAACTAGCACAGATACGCAGTATTTT,CASSGTSGGVTSTDTQYF
15,.,TRBD1,TRBV18,TRBJ2-1,TGTGCCAGCTCACCAGGGACAGGCAGGGACAATGAGCAGTTCTTC,CASSPGTGRDNEQFF
12,many,.,TRBV12-3/TRBV12-4,TRBJ2-7,TGTGCCAGCAGTTTAGTGACGGACGAGCAGTACTTC,CASSLVTDEQYF
13,once,.,TRBV6-2/TRBV6-3,TRBJ2-1,TGTGCCAGCAGTTACGACAGTAGGAATGAGCAGTTCTTC,CASSYDSRNEQFF
16,.,.,TRBV7-2,TRBJ2-1,TGTGCCAGCAGCTTCTTGGACAAGGGACCCTTCGGTGAGCAGTTCTTC,CASSFLDKGPFGEQFF
13,.,.,TRBV12-3/TRBV12-4,TRBJ1-5,TGTGCCAGCAGCCTAGACGGTTTTCCGCCCCAGCATTTT,CASSLDGFPPQHF
15,.,TRBD2,TRBV5-1,TRBJ2-1,TGCGCCAGCAGCTTCCCTAGCGGGAGGGCCAATGAGCAGTTCTTC,CASSFPSGRANEQFF
17,many,TRBD1,TRBV5-1,TRBJ2-3,TGCGCCAGCAGACAAAGATGGGACAGGGGGAAGACAGATACGCAGTATTTT,CASRQRWDRGKTDTQYF